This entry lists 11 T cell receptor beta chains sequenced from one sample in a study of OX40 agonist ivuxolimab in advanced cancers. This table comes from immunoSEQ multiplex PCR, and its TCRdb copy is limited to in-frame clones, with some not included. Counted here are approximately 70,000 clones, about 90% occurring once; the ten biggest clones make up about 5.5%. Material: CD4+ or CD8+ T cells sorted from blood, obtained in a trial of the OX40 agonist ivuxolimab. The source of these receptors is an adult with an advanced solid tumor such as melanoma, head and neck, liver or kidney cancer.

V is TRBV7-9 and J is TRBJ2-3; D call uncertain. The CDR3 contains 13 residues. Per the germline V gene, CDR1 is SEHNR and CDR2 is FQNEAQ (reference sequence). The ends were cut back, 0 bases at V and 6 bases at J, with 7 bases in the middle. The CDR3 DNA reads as TGTGCCAGCAGCTTAGCGTTAGAGGATACGCAGTATTTT. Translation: CASSLALEDTQYF.

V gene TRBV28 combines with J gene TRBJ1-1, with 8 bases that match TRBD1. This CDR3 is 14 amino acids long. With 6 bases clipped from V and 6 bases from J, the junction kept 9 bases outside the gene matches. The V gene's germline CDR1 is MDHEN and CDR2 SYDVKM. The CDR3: CASSPRTGISEAFF. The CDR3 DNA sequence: TGTGCCAGCAGCCCTAGGACAGGGATCTCTGAAGCTTTCTTT.

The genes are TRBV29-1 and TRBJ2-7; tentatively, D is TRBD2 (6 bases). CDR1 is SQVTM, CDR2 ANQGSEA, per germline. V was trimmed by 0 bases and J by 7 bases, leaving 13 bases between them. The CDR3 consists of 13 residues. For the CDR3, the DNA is TGCAGCGTTGAAGAGAATGGCGGGATGGAGCAGTACTTC. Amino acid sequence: CSVEENGGMEQYF.

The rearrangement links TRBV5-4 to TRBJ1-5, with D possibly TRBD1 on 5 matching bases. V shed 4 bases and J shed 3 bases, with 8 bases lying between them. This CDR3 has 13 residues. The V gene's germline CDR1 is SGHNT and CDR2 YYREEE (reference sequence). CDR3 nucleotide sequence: TGTGCCAGCAGCCTGGGGGTCAATCAGCCCCAGCATTTT. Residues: CASSLGVNQPQHF.

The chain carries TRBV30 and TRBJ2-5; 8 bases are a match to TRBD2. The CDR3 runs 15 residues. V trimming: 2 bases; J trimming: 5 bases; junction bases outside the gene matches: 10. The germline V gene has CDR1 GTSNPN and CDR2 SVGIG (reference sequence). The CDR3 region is CAWSSGGGPRETQYF. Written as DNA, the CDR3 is TGTGCCTGGAGTTCCGGGGGGGGGCCGAGGGAGACCCAGTACTTC.

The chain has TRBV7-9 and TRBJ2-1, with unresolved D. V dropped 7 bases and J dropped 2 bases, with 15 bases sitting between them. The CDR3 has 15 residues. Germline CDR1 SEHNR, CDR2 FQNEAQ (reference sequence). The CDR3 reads CASNPPGRPYNEQFF. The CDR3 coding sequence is TGTGCCAGCAACCCCCCCGGGCGACCCTACAATGAGCAGTTCTTC.

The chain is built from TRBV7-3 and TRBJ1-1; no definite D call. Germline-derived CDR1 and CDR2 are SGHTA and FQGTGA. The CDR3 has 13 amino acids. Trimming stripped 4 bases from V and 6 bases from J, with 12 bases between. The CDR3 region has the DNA TGTGCCAGCAGCTGGTCCGACATTTCTGAAGCTTTCTTT. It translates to CASSWSDISEAFF.

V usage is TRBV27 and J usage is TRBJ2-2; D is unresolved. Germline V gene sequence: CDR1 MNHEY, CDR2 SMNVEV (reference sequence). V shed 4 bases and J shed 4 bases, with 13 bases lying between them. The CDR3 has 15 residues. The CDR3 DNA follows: TGTGCCAGCAGTTATGGCGGTTTCACCACCGGGGAGCTGTTTTTT. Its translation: CASSYGGFTTGELFF.

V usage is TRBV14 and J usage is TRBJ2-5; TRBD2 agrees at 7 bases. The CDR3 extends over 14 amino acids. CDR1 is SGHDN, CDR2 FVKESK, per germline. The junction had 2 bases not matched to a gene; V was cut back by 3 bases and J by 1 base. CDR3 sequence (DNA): TGTGCCAGCAGCCACACGGGGGGCCAAGAGACCCAGTACTTC. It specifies CASSHTGGQETQYF.

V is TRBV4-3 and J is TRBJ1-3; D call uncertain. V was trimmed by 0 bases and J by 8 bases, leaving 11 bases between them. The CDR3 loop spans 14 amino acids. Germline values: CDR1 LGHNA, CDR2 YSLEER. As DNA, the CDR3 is TGCGCCAGCAGCCAAGAGCAGGTGACGGACACCATATATTTT. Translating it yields CASSQEQVTDTIYF.

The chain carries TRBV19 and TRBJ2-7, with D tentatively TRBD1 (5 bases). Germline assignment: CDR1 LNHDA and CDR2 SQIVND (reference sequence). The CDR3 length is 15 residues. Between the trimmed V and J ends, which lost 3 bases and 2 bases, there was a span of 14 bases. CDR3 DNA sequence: TGTGCCAGTAGTATTTCAAGCAGGGATCCCTACGAGCAGTACTTC. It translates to CASSISSRDPYEQYF.